These 5 T cell receptor beta chains came from one sample sequenced in a study of cytomegalovirus exposure and HLA in healthy donors. This PCR relied on a set of 60 Vbeta primers and 13 Jbeta primers. The protocol was immunoSEQ multiplex PCR, while the TCRdb copy is restricted to in-frame clones and leaves out a portion. The sample lists around 200,000 clones; more than 60% were seen once. The sequencing input was PBMCs. All receptors come from a woman aged 55-69 years in good health and CMV-seropositive.

The chain is built from TRBV7-9 and TRBJ1-4; D is ambiguous. The CDR3 is 13 residues long. The V gene's germline CDR1 is SEHNR and CDR2 FQNEAQ (reference sequence). Trimming took 3 bases from V and 8 from J, leaving 10 bases between them. CDR3 loop: CASSFTGMEKLFF. Written as DNA, the CDR3 is TGTGCCAGCAGCTTTACTGGTATGGAAAAACTGTTTTTT.

The J gene is TRBJ2-7, the V gene TRBV5-1; D remains unclear. The germline gives CDR1 SGHRS, CDR2 YFSETQ. The V end was cut by 1 base, the J end by 3 bases, with 8 bases between. CDR3 length: 13 residues. CDR3 amino acids: CASSLRPSYEQYF. The CDR3 DNA follows: TGCGCCAGCAGCTTGAGGCCTAGCTACGAGCAGTACTTC.

This chain connects TRBV2 to TRBJ2-5; D is perhaps TRBD1 (6 bases). Per germline, CDR1 SNHLY and CDR2 FYNNEI. This CDR3 spans 13 amino acids. The V gene lost 8 bases and the J gene lost 11 bases, with 21 bases spanning the gap. CDR3 nucleotide sequence: TGTGCCAGCTCCACCGGACAGACGACAGAGCAGTACTTC. Amino acid sequence: CASSTGQTTEQYF.

The V call is TRBV18, the J call TRBJ1-3; D possibly corresponds to TRBD1 (6 bases). The CDR3 runs to 15 residues. Between the trimmed V and J ends, which lost 2 bases and 1 base, there was a span of 9 bases. Germline lookup yields CDR1 KGHSH and CDR2 LQKENI. This chain's CDR3 is CASSPRTESGNTIYF. In nucleotides, the CDR3 is TGTGCCAGCTCACCAAGGACAGAGTCTGGAAACACCATATATTTT.

The genes are TRBV10-3 and TRBJ2-7; 12 nucleotides line up with TRBD1. Germline V gives CDR1 ENHRY, CDR2 SYGVKD. V trimming: 7 bases; J trimming: 7 bases; junction bases outside the gene matches: 5. The CDR3 has 13 residues. Here the CDR3 reads CAIIGTGGGEQYF. CDR3 bases: TGTGCCATCATTGGGACAGGGGGCGGTGAGCAGTACTTC.